This entry lists 7 T cell receptor beta chains sequenced from one sample in a study of blood T cells in healthy people across ages. For the second PCR, which ran for roughly 6 to 11 cycles, a sample-barcoded 5' primer and a J-beta primer mix were used. TCRdb called the 5' RACE reads again in MiXCR, with one record for every CDR3 protein. The table has 1.5 million to 2 million distinct CDR3 sequences, around half seen once. Specimen: blood. The receptors come from a woman in her thirties or forties in good health.

Worth noting for this clonotype: This may stem from a read error, because a much larger clone lies one nucleotide away. The gene calls are TRBV2 and TRBJ1-4; unclear D gene. Germline V lookup: CDR1 SNHLY, CDR2 FYNNEI. V was clipped by 2 bases and J by 8 bases, with 3 bases between them. The CDR3 extends over 11 amino acids. DNA of the CDR3: TGTGCCAGCAGTGAAAAAGAAAAACTGTTTTTT. Encoded protein: CASSEKEKLFF.

J is TRBJ2-7 and V is TRBV6-1, with 7 bases matching TRBD2. The CDR3 is made up of 15 amino acids. Per the germline V gene, CDR1 is MNHNS and CDR2 is SASEGT. Germline trimming cut 3 bases from V and 1 base from J; bases unmatched to any gene: 6. The CDR3 bases are TGTGCCAGCAGTGAGGGAGCGGGGACGTCCTACGAGCAGTACTTC. This encodes CASSEGAGTSYEQYF.

The chain recombines TRBV9 with TRBJ1-2; TRBD1 might be the D (6 bases). V was trimmed by 2 bases and J by 6 bases, leaving 14 bases between them. The CDR3 totals 14 residues. The germline V gene encodes CDR1 SGDLS and CDR2 YYNGEE. The CDR3 nucleotides are TGTGCCAGCAGCGTTACCCCAGGGGTAGATGGCTACACCTTC. Translating gives CASSVTPGVDGYTF. Supplemented by reference TRBV9 and TRBJ1-2, the full variable domain reads DSGVTQTPKHLITATGQRVTLRCSPRSGDLSVYWYQQSLDQGLQFLIQYYNGEERAKGNILERFSAQQFPDLHSELNLSSLELGDSALYFCASSVTPGVDGYTFGSGTRLTVV.

The gene calls are TRBV6-2 or TRBV6-3 and TRBJ2-7; D remains ambiguous. This CDR3 contains 12 residues. V lost 6 bases and J 5 bases, leaving 11 bases between the germline ends. Germline V CDR1 and CDR2: MNHEY, SVGEGT. In nucleotides, the CDR3 is TGTGCCAGCAGCCCTTCGGTCCACGAGCAGTACTTC. Protein sequence: CASSPSVHEQYF.

Only a few counts were recorded for this clonotype. The J gene is TRBJ2-5, the V gene TRBV20-1; tentative D call: TRBD1 (6 bases). V was clipped by 6 bases and J by 7 bases, with 24 bases between them. The CDR3 sequence is 15 residues long. From germline, CDR1 is DFQATT and CDR2 SNEGSKA (reference sequence). In nucleotides, the CDR3 is TGCAGTGCCTTAGGACAGCCCGTTTTCGAGGGGACCCAGTACTTC. Translating gives CSALGQPVFEGTQYF.

The V gene is TRBV7-2, the J gene TRBJ2-2, with 12 bases that match TRBD2. The CDR3 consists of 17 residues. Germline CDR1 reads SGHTA; CDR2 reads FQGNSA. After removal of 5 bases from V and 6 bases from J, the junction contained 10 bases not matched to a gene. The CDR3 region has the DNA TGTGCCAGCAGCCTCATCACTAGCGGGGGGCGACCCGGGGAGCTGTTTTTT. Translating gives CASSLITSGGRPGELFF.

V usage is TRBV7-9 and J usage is TRBJ1-4; 7 nucleotides match TRBD1. Germline-derived CDR1 and CDR2 are SEHNR and FQNEAQ (reference sequence). The CDR3 totals 15 residues. Unmatched junction bases numbered 9, after V lost 5 bases and J lost 6 bases. The CDR3 region has the DNA TGTGCCAGCAGCCCCCAAAGGGGGCGGCATGAAAAACTGTTTTTT. Amino acids: CASSPQRGRHEKLFF.